This T cell receptor beta chain was identified in a study of T cell responses to AZD1222 COVID-19 vaccine. Using immunoSEQ multiplex PCR, the repertoire was profiled, and TCRdb retains in-frame clones only, with some absent. The table includes about 150,000 clones, 90% to 95% detected once. This CDR3 region has 14 residues. V lost 4 bases, J lost 6 bases, and 14 bases lay in between. Germline CDR1 is SGDLS and CDR2 is YYNGEE. Whether given at about 4 or about 12 weeks, second doses were pooled. The sequencing used peripheral blood, collected 28 days after the second AZD1222 dose. The V and J genes are TRBV9 and TRBJ1-5; D call uncertain. The receptor comes from an adult who received the AZD1222 COVID-19 vaccine. This CDR3 reads CASSPTLNSQPQHF. The CDR3 nucleotides read TGTGCCAGCAGCCCGACCCTCAACAGTCAGCCCCAGCATTTT. The whole variable domain, remainder taken from reference TRBV9 and TRBJ1-5, is DSGVTQTPKHLITATGQRVTLRCSPRSGDLSVYWYQQSLDQGLQFLIQYYNGEERAKGNILERFSAQQFPDLHSELNLSSLELGDSALYFCASSPTLNSQPQHFGDGTRLSIL.